This T cell receptor beta chain comes out of a study of type 1 regulatory T cells. On this clonotype: As yet, its antigen is unknown.

TCRdb used MiXCR to reprocess the reads, holding one entry per CDR3 protein. The sample includes roughly 67,000 distinct CDR3 sequences, roughly three fifths of them seen just once. The sequenced sample consisted of cultured T cells, either the whole culture or a sorted T cell fraction (not recorded which). Subset meaning: Tr1-enriched cell product generated in vitro against host alloantigens. The source is a human donor in good health.

The CDR3 nucleotides read TGTGCCAGCAGCCACAACTTCGGGACAGAGATTTACACAGATACGCAGTATTTT. Translation: CASSHNFGTEIYTDTQYF. V is TRBV3-1 and J is TRBJ2-3; 7 bases line up with TRBD1. Germline V gene lookup returns CDR1 LGHDT and CDR2 YNNKEL (reference sequence). There are 18 residues in the CDR3. Trimming took 3 bases from V and 2 from J; bases not matched to a gene: 14.